Listed below are T cell receptor beta chains from one sample, sequenced in a study of blood T cell repertoires in COVID-19. Sequencing was performed with immunoSEQ multiplex PCR; in TCRdb, only in-frame clones are kept and a portion is missing. The table shows more than 250,000 clones, with 80% to 90% occurring only once. The sequencing sample was made of peripheral blood. These receptors came from a woman between 50 and 59 years old with acute or convalescent COVID-19. Both conserved end residues are part of each CDR3. D genes are given only for firm matches. For some rows the clone size is stated as once, few or many, or as a class when expanded; others skip it.

D gene | clone size | J gene | V gene | CDR3 protein | CDR3 DNA
TRBD1 | - | TRBJ1-2 | TRBV29-1 | CSVVSDRNNYGYTF | TGCAGCGTTGTCTCGGACAGGAATAACTATGGCTACACCTTC
TRBD2 | - | TRBJ2-7 | TRBV12-5 | CASGPTSRDPEQYF | TGTGCTAGTGGTCCGACTAGCAGGGATCCCGAGCAGTACTTC
- | - | TRBJ1-1 | TRBV5-5 | CASHGGTLNTEAFF | TGTGCCAGCCATGGAGGGACTTTGAACACTGAAGCTTTCTTT
- | many | TRBJ2-3 | TRBV9 | CASSVVAGVRGQDTQYF | TGTGCCAGCAGCGTAGTTGCGGGGGTCAGGGGGCAAGATACGCAGTATTTT
- | - | TRBJ1-2 | TRBV19 | CATRREAYGYTF | TGTGCCACAAGAAGGGAGGCCTATGGCTACACCTTC
TRBD2 | - | TRBJ2-7 | TRBV2 | CASNDGRAYEQYF | TGTGCCAGCAATGACGGGAGGGCCTACGAGCAGTACTTC
TRBD2 | - | TRBJ2-3 | TRBV20-1 | CSASSGETDTQYF | TGCAGTGCTAGTAGCGGGGAAACAGATACGCAGTATTTT
- | once | TRBJ2-1 | TRBV3-1/TRBV3-2 | CASSLRGESTRSFF | TGTGCCAGCAGCCTCCGAGGCGAGTCGACTAGGAGTTTCTTC
- | - | TRBJ2-7 | TRBV7-8 | CASSSPGRGVYEQYF | TGTGCCAGCAGCTCACCGGGTCGTGGTGTCTACGAGCAGTACTTC
- | - | TRBJ2-5 | TRBV30 | CAWSYPYAQYF | TGTGCCTGGAGTTATCCCTATGCCCAGTACTTC
- | - | TRBJ1-2 | TRBV4-1 | CASSPRQESPYGYTF | TGCGCCAGCAGCCCGAGACAGGAATCCCCCTATGGCTACACCTTC
- | once | TRBJ2-3 | TRBV5-5 | CASSAGQTRSSTDTQYF | TGTGCCAGCAGCGCGGGACAGACCAGGAGTAGCACAGATACGCAGTATTTT
- | - | TRBJ1-2 | TRBV2 | CASEGAGQTNYGYTF | TGTGCCAGCGAGGGTGCAGGACAGACCAACTATGGCTACACCTTC
- | - | TRBJ1-2 | TRBV18 | CASSPGQNYGYTF | TGTGCCAGCTCACCAGGGCAGAACTATGGCTACACCTTC
- | once | TRBJ2-1 | TRBV12-3/TRBV12-4 | CASSRGSGNEQFF | TGTGCCAGCAGCCGAGGGAGTGGGAATGAGCAGTTCTTC
TRBD2 | once | TRBJ2-1 | TRBV10-3 | CAINDGLAGGYNNEQFF | TGTGCCATCAACGATGGACTAGCGGGGGGGTACAACAATGAGCAGTTCTTC
TRBD1 | - | TRBJ1-5 | TRBV13 | CASSLRGQGNQPQHF | TGTGCCAGCAGCTTAAGGGGACAGGGGAATCAGCCCCAGCATTTT
TRBD2 | - | TRBJ2-5 | TRBV19 | CASSPGLAASQETQYF | TGTGCCAGTAGCCCCGGACTAGCGGCCAGCCAAGAGACCCAGTACTTC
- | - | TRBJ1-4 | TRBV6-5 | CASTAGNEKLFF | TGTGCCAGCACGGCAGGGAATGAAAAACTGTTTTTT
- | - | TRBJ2-5 | TRBV7-7 | CASGSRGETQYF | TGTGCCAGCGGTAGCCGGGGAGAGACCCAGTACTTC
- | - | TRBJ1-2 | TRBV5-4 | CASSLGREGYGYTF | TGTGCCAGCAGCTTGGGCAGGGAGGGCTATGGCTACACCTTC
- | - | TRBJ1-5 | TRBV19 | CASTHSSGEQPQHF | TGTGCCAGTACTCATTCGTCAGGGGAACAGCCCCAGCATTTT
- | few | TRBJ1-1 | TRBV10-1 | CASSEPGGGGAFF | TGCGCCAGCAGTGAGCCTGGGGGCGGTGGGGCTTTCTTT
- | - | TRBJ1-4 | TRBV4-1 | CASSQAQVDEKLFF | TGCGCCAGCAGCCAAGCACAGGTCGACGAAAAACTGTTTTTT
- | - | TRBJ1-1 | TRBV7-9 | CASSPPGGGTYTEAFF | TGTGCCAGCAGCCCCCCTGGAGGAGGGACTTACACTGAAGCTTTCTTT
- | - | TRBJ1-2 | TRBV29-1 | CSVEDRDGYTF | TGCAGCGTAGAGGACAGAGATGGCTACACCTTC
TRBD1 | - | TRBJ2-3 | TRBV27 | CASRDRGTDTQYF | TGTGCCAGCAGGGACAGGGGCACAGATACGCAGTATTTT
TRBD2 | - | TRBJ2-1 | TRBV5-1 | CASSFGTSGLSSYNEQFF | TGCGCCAGCAGCTTCGGGACTAGCGGGTTAAGCTCCTACAATGAGCAGTTCTTC
- | - | TRBJ2-6 | TRBV6-1 | CASSEVFGANVLTF | TGTGCCAGCAGTGAAGTCTTTGGGGCCAACGTCCTGACTTTC
- | - | TRBJ1-3 | TRBV14 | CASSPGGGLRDTIYF | TGTGCCAGCAGCCCTGGCGGGGGGCTAAGGGACACCATATATTTT
- | few | TRBJ2-3 | TRBV2 | CASSEMGALSTDTQYF | TGTGCCAGCAGTGAAATGGGCGCGCTTAGCACAGATACGCAGTATTTT
TRBD2 | - | TRBJ2-3 | TRBV5-4 | CASSLLFSGGAGTDTQYF | TGTGCCAGCAGCTTGCTTTTTAGCGGGGGGGCCGGGACAGATACGCAGTATTTT
- | - | TRBJ1-1 | TRBV4-2 | CASSPMDSLNTEAFF | TGTGCCAGCAGCCCTATGGACAGCTTGAACACTGAAGCTTTCTTT
- | - | TRBJ2-1 | TRBV28 | CASYPLGGNEQFF | TGTGCCAGCTACCCCTTGGGAGGAAATGAGCAGTTCTTC
TRBD1 | - | TRBJ1-5 | TRBV19 | CASTPRGPGQNIDSNQPQHF | TGTGCCAGTACCCCTCGAGGCCCGGGACAGAACATAGATAGCAATCAGCCCCAGCATTTT
- | - | TRBJ1-1 | TRBV28 | CASSLSSTGNTEAFF | TGTGCCAGCAGTTTATCCTCTACAGGGAACACTGAAGCTTTCTTT
TRBD1 | - | TRBJ1-2 | TRBV9 | CASSVEGQGYGYTF | TGTGCCAGCAGCGTAGAGGGACAGGGCTATGGCTACACCTTC